This T cell receptor beta chain originates from a study of T cells in localized non-small cell lung cancer. Findings and caveats of the study: Maximal T cell clonality occurred in uninvolved adjacent lung, with tumor ranking below it. Longer overall survival was associated with a higher density of T cells in the blood. Researchers found a median approximately 53 of the top 100 tumor clones in adjacent lung.

As regards this clone: As yet, its antigen is unknown.

Germline-derived CDR1 and CDR2 are MNHEY and SMNVEV (reference sequence). This CDR3 contains 11 residues. V was trimmed by 6 bases and J by 4 bases, leaving 3 bases between them. The data were produced by immunoSEQ multiplex PCR, yet TCRdb's version contains in-frame clones alone and is incomplete. Of approximately 4,700 clones in the sample, just under 95% were seen once. The origin of this receptor is a woman aged 40 to 75 with stage I lung adenocarcinoma. The sequencing here drew on peripheral blood, taken before any cancer treatment. The genes are TRBV27 and TRBJ2-2; no definite D call. The CDR3 is CASRTTGELFF. CDR3 nucleotides: TGTGCCAGCAGAACCACCGGGGAGCTGTTTTTT.